This TCR beta chain was found in a study of T cell changes during pregnancy in multiple sclerosis. This CDR3 region has 19 residues. The method was immunoSEQ multiplex PCR; TCRdb's version includes in-frame clones alone and lacks a portion of them. Of 50,000 or so clones listed, around 92% are singletons. The TCR was taken from a female donor with multiple sclerosis, enrolled in a pregnancy study. The gene calls are TRBV12-2 and TRBJ2-6; the table's D call, TRBD2, has no DNA check behind it. TRBV12-2 is a pseudogene locus. The sequencing here drew on CD4+ T cells from peripheral blood mononuclear cells, taken after pregnancy. CDR3 loop: CASRPPERLARTGANVLTF. CDR3 coding DNA: TGTGCAAGTCGCCCCCCGGAAAGATTAGCGAGGACTGGGGCCAACGTCCTGACTTTC.